This entry concerns a single T cell receptor beta chain. This entry is derived from a study of response to subunit inactivated influenza vaccine. Per germline, CDR1 SGHAT and CDR2 FQNNGV. The CDR3 covers 20 residues. The V and J ends lost 5 bases and 2 bases, in that order; junction bases with no gene match: 16. One entry per CDR3 protein results from TCRdb running MiXCR on the RT-PCR reads. The repertoire consists of a few hundred thousand distinct CDR3 sequences, with 6.5% to 8% occurring once and the leading ten covering approximately 14%. This TCR was recovered from a man in his fifties or sixties who received an inactivated influenza vaccine. The specimen was PBMCs from blood, collected 23 to 25 months after vaccination. The chain joins TRBV11-2 to TRBJ2-2; 11 bases match TRBD2. In DNA form, the CDR3 reads TGTGCCAGCAGCCCTGGACCCCTGGGACTAGCGGAGACAAACACCGGGGAGCTGTTTTTT. Amino acid sequence: CASSPGPLGLAETNTGELFF.